Sequencing of this T cell receptor beta chain was carried out in a study of blood T cell repertoires in COVID-19. Generated by immunoSEQ multiplex PCR, the TCRdb table keeps only in-frame clones and is missing some. The sample gives roughly 320,000 clones, around nine tenths of which show up once; about 4.2% is in the top ten. The CDR3 consists of 12 residues. From germline, CDR1 is LNHDA and CDR2 SQIVND (reference sequence). V was shortened by 4 bases and J by 6 bases, with 9 bases between the two germline ends. The cohort comprised adults aged 18 to 89 years residing in under 30 US areas. The V gene is TRBV19, the J gene TRBJ1-2; D gene uncertain. The source material was PBMCs or T cells enriched from blood (not recorded which). The receptor was isolated from a woman aged 25 to 39 who had been exposed to COVID-19. The CDR3 is CASSRRINGYTF. CDR3 nucleotide sequence: TGTGCCAGTAGTAGGCGGATAAATGGCTACACCTTC.